Below are 25 T cell receptor beta chains sequenced from a single sample in a study of shared T cell receptors in the human thymus. TCRdb's table, derived via immunoSEQ multiplex PCR, lists solely in-frame clones and lacks some. The sample lists over 650,000 clones; approximately 89% were seen once. A further study also used this sample, focusing on human thymus T cells.

The sequenced sample was thymocytes. All receptors come from a boy under three years old with a congenital heart defect.

The chain combines TRBV5-4 with TRBJ1-2; D might be TRBD1 (5 bases). V lost 3 bases and J 6 bases, leaving 9 bases between the germline ends. The CDR3 is made up of 12 amino acids. Germline CDR1 SGHNT, CDR2 YYREEE (reference sequence). The CDR3: CASSSQGHGYTF. CDR3 nucleotide sequence: TGTGCCAGCAGCTCCCAGGGTCATGGCTACACCTTC.

V gene TRBV5-1 combines with J gene TRBJ1-5, with D possibly matching TRBD1 (5 bases). The CDR3 is 15 amino acids. Trimming removed 0 bases at V and 6 bases at J, with 13 bases between. CDR1 is SGHRS, CDR2 YFSETQ, per germline. The CDR3: CASSLGVGGSQPQHF. The CDR3 DNA follows: TGCGCCAGCAGCTTGGGGGTTGGGGGGAGTCAGCCCCAGCATTTT.

The chain joins TRBV5-5 to TRBJ1-1; D remains ambiguous. Germline CDR1 SGHKS, CDR2 YYEKEE (reference sequence). Trimming shortened V by 2 bases and J by 6 bases, and 8 bases separated the two germline ends. There are 12 residues in the CDR3. CDR3 in DNA: TGTGCCAGCAGCTTTGTCAGTGCTGAAGCTTTCTTT. Translated: CASSFVSAEAFF.

The rearrangement uses TRBV11-2 and TRBJ2-5; D perhaps matches TRBD1 (6 bases). The CDR3 has 17 residues. The V and J ends lost 0 bases and 5 bases respectively, with 19 bases between them. Germline loops: CDR1 SGHAT, CDR2 FQNNGV. CDR3 region: CASSLDLDSPTGETQYF. CDR3 bases: TGTGCCAGCAGCTTAGATCTGGACAGCCCCACGGGGGAGACCCAGTACTTC.

The chain couples TRBV4-3 to TRBJ2-1, with 11 bases lining up with TRBD2. Germline V gene lookup returns CDR1 LGHNA and CDR2 YSLEER. The length of the CDR3 is 19 residues. Unmatched junction bases numbered 8, after V lost 1 base and J lost 0 bases. DNA of the CDR3: TGCGCCAGCAGCCAAGCAGCTAGCGGGGGGCCGAGCTCCTACAATGAGCAGTTCTTC. Translated: CASSQAASGGPSSYNEQFF.

The chain links TRBV6-1 to TRBJ2-1, with TRBD1 identical over 10 bases. Germline loops: CDR1 MNHNS, CDR2 SASEGT. The CDR3 length is 13 residues. Losses at the gene ends were 7 bases for V and 7 bases for J; bases not matched to a gene: 4. The CDR3 loop reads CASTGQGKNEQFF. Here the CDR3 DNA reads TGTGCCAGCACGGGACAGGGGAAGAATGAGCAGTTCTTC.

J is TRBJ2-5 and V is TRBV15; D might be TRBD2 (5 bases). Per the germline V gene, CDR1 is LNHNV and CDR2 is YYDKDF (reference sequence). The CDR3 spans 16 residues. Trimming removed 1 base at V and 3 bases at J, with 15 bases between. The CDR3 spells CATSRVREKRKETQYF. In DNA, the CDR3 is TGTGCCACCAGCAGAGTGAGGGAGAAGCGAAAAGAGACCCAGTACTTC.

The chain links TRBV28 to TRBJ2-1; TRBD2 agrees at 7 bases. With V trimmed by 5 bases and J by 0 bases, 7 bases remained unmatched. The CDR3 is 16 residues long. Germline CDR1 and CDR2: MDHEN and SYDVKM. This CDR3 reads CASSGGGLDSYNEQFF. CDR3 DNA sequence: TGTGCCAGCAGTGGGGGGGGACTCGACTCCTACAATGAGCAGTTCTTC.

The V call is TRBV7-2, the J call TRBJ2-7, with TRBD1 identical over 10 bases. V dropped 4 bases and J dropped 6; count of bases not matched to a gene: 9. Germline values: CDR1 SGHTA, CDR2 FQGNSA. The CDR3 runs 15 residues. For the CDR3, the DNA is TGTGCCAGCAGCTCCGCCTCGGGACAGGGGTGCGAGCAGTACTTC. It translates to CASSSASGQGCEQYF.

This clone was detected once. The V and J genes are TRBV14 and TRBJ2-1; the D gene is possibly TRBD1 (5 bases). Germline V gene lookup returns CDR1 SGHDN and CDR2 FVKESK. The CDR3 covers 17 residues. The V end lost 0 bases, the J end lost 4 bases, and 16 bases lay between the germline ends. The CDR3 DNA follows: TGTGCCAGCAGCCAAGATCACCGTCAAGGGGTTTACAATGAGCAGTTCTTC. This codes for CASSQDHRQGVYNEQFF.

The V call is TRBV7-2, the J call TRBJ2-5; 8 nucleotides agree with TRBD1. CDR1 is SGHTA, CDR2 FQGNSA, per germline. The CDR3 contains 14 residues. Losses at the gene ends were 4 bases for V and 3 bases for J; bases not matched to a gene: 4. The CDR3 DNA follows: TGTGCCAGCAGCTCCCCAGGGGGCAAAGAGACCCAGTACTTC. It encodes CASSSPGGKETQYF. Full variable domain (outside the CDR3, taken from reference TRBV7-2 and TRBJ2-5): GAGVSQSPSNKVTEKGKDVELRCDPISGHTALYWYRQSLGQGLEFLIYFQGNSAPDKSGLPSDRFSAERTGGSVSTLTIQRTQQEDSAVYLCASSSPGGKETQYFGPGTRLLVL.

J is TRBJ2-7 and V is TRBV28; D remains ambiguous. This CDR3 has 13 residues. V was trimmed by 7 bases and J by 0 bases, leaving 10 bases between them. CDR1 is MDHEN, CDR2 SYDVKM, per germline. The CDR3 spells CASNGPSSYEQYF. In DNA, the CDR3 is TGTGCCAGCAACGGTCCGAGCTCCTACGAGCAGTACTTC.

The chain recombines TRBV15 with TRBJ2-3; unclear D gene. From germline, CDR1 is LNHNV and CDR2 YYDKDF (reference sequence). This CDR3 is built from 12 residues. The V gene lost 8 bases and the J gene lost 1 base, with 7 bases spanning the gap. The CDR3 DNA reads as TGTGCCACCGACTCAGGCACAGATACGCAGTATTTT. Amino acid sequence: CATDSGTDTQYF. The entire variable domain, with the rest obtained from reference TRBV15 and TRBJ2-3, is as follows: DAMVIQNPRYQVTQFGKPVTLSCSQTLNHNVMYWYQQKSSQAPKLLFHYYDKDFNNEADTPDNFQSRRPNTSFCFLDIRSPGLGDTAMYLCATDSGTDTQYFGPGTRLTVL.

This clone appeared once. The chain joins TRBV7-2 to TRBJ1-2, with D perhaps TRBD1 (5 bases). CDR3 size: 16 residues. Germline assignment: CDR1 SGHTA and CDR2 FQGNSA. V was trimmed by 1 base and J by 4 bases, leaving 16 bases between them. The CDR3, as DNA: TGTGCCAGCAGCTTAGTGGGGTCCGGGACTGGCTATGGCTACACCTTC. Protein product: CASSLVGSGTGYGYTF.

J is TRBJ1-5 and V is TRBV6-4, with 9 nucleotides matching TRBD1. The CDR3 is 15 residues long. Germline V gene lookup returns CDR1 MRHNA and CDR2 SNTAGT. V shed 0 bases and J 6 bases; nucleotides not matched to a gene: 3. DNA of the CDR3: TGTGCCAGCAGTGACTCACAGGGGGCCGGTCAGCCCCAGCATTTT. Translation: CASSDSQGAGQPQHF.

The chain uses TRBV21-1 and TRBJ1-2. TRBV21-1 is a pseudogene segment. The CDR3 is made up of 16 amino acids. The CDR3 region has the DNA TGTGCCAGCAGCAAAGGGGCGGGGTCTCAGTACTATGGCTACACCTTC. Encoded protein: CASSKGAGSQYYGYTF.

The chain employs TRBV12-5 and TRBJ2-2; TRBD2 might be the D (6 bases). The length of the CDR3 is 15 residues. Germline V gene data show CDR1 as LGHNT and CDR2 as FRNRAP. Trimming stripped 9 bases from V and 7 bases from J, with 21 bases between. The CDR3 region has the DNA TGTGCTAGCGATAAGAGTAGCGCGGGATTCGGGGAGCTGTTTTTT. This codes for CASDKSSAGFGELFF.

The chain is built from TRBV2 and TRBJ2-3; perhaps TRBD1 as D (6 bases). The CDR3 covers 11 residues. The V and J ends lost 4 bases and 12 bases respectively, with 11 bases between them. Per the germline V gene, CDR1 is SNHLY and CDR2 is FYNNEI. The CDR3 spells CASSVQGFQYF. CDR3 DNA: TGTGCCAGCAGTGTACAGGGTTTTCAGTATTTT.

The V and J genes are TRBV5-1 and TRBJ1-5; D remains unclear. CDR3 length: 13 amino acids. Per the germline V gene, CDR1 is SGHRS and CDR2 is YFSETQ. V lost 4 bases, J lost 7 bases, and 12 bases lay in between. CDR3: CASSVRAGQPQHF. Here the CDR3 DNA reads TGCGCCAGCAGCGTGAGGGCTGGGCAGCCCCAGCATTTT.

The rearrangement joins TRBV2 to TRBJ2-3; TRBD2 is a possible D gene (5 bases). Germline V gives CDR1 SNHLY, CDR2 FYNNEI. V shed 1 base and J shed 2 bases, with 10 bases lying between them. The CDR3 runs to 15 residues. CDR3 in DNA: TGTGCCAGCAGTGAAGGTCTAGCTATCACAGATACGCAGTATTTT. Translation gives CASSEGLAITDTQYF. Variable domain in full (rest from reference TRBV2 and TRBJ2-3): EPEVTQTPSHQVTQMGQEVILRCVPISNHLYFYWYRQILGQKVEFLVSFYNNEISEKSEIFDDQFSVERPDGSNFTLKIRSTKLEDSAMYFCASSEGLAITDTQYFGPGTRLTVL.

The V call is TRBV4-3, the J call TRBJ2-7; D ambiguous. CDR3 length: 13 residues. Germline assignment: CDR1 LGHNA and CDR2 YSLEER. V lost 0 bases and J lost 3, with 6 bases in between. The CDR3 protein is CASSQELYYEQYF. The CDR3 DNA reads as TGCGCCAGCAGCCAAGAACTTTACTACGAGCAGTACTTC.

The V call is TRBV27, the J call TRBJ1-4; no firm D call. The V gene lost 6 bases and the J gene lost 5 bases, with 10 bases spanning the gap. This CDR3 region has 13 residues. CDR1 MNHEY and CDR2 SMNVEV come from the germline V gene (reference sequence). CDR3 amino acids: CASRSFPNEKLFF. CDR3 bases: TGTGCCAGCAGATCCTTCCCGAATGAAAAACTGTTTTTT.

The chain is built from TRBV29-1 and TRBJ2-3, with TRBD2 matching 11 bases. The ends lost 1 base at V and 1 base at J; junction bases unmatched: 13. Germline values: CDR1 SQVTM, CDR2 ANQGSEA. The CDR3 has 19 amino acids. As DNA, the CDR3 is TGCAGCGTTGAAGGCTTAGCGGGGGGGCCTTGGTGGGGCACAGATACGCAGTATTTT. It encodes CSVEGLAGGPWWGTDTQYF.

In its sample, this clone was seen once. This chain joins TRBV4-1 and TRBJ1-5; unclear D gene. Trimming pared 1 base from V and 5 bases from J, leaving 27 bases between. This CDR3 spans 20 amino acids. Germline values: CDR1 MGHRA, CDR2 YSYEKL. CDR3 sequence (DNA): TGCGCCAGCAGCCAAGCACCCCCGGCAGATTGGGGAGGTGGTGATCAGCCCCAGCATTTT. Its translation is CASSQAPPADWGGGDQPQHF.

CDR3 sequence (DNA): TGTGCCAGCAGCGTAATGGACAGAACCGAAGCTTTCTTT. It encodes CASSVMDRTEAFF. V is TRBV9 and J is TRBJ1-1, with D perhaps matching TRBD1 (6 bases). This CDR3 comprises 13 residues. The V gene's germline CDR1 is SGDLS and CDR2 YYNGEE. The germline V and J ends were trimmed by 1 base and 8 bases, with 12 bases remaining between them.